One sample yielded the 20 T cell receptor beta chains listed below, sequenced in a study of beta chain features in type 1 diabetes. Expressed TCRB transcripts were sequenced because the isolated RNA had all been reverse transcribed beforehand. Some clones are missing from TCRdb's copy, which holds only in-frame ones; the method was immunoSEQ multiplex PCR. The sample lists roughly 180,000 clones, about 12% occurring once. Sequencing input: central memory CD4+ T cells from blood. Every receptor here comes from a young woman in good health.

This clone occurred a few times. V and J are TRBV4-3 and TRBJ2-3; the D is unclear. The CDR3 totals 17 residues. Trimming took 1 base from V and 2 from J, leaving 16 bases between them. Germline CDR1 reads LGHNA; CDR2 reads YSLEER. The DNA for the CDR3 is TGCGCCAGCAGCCAAGGTATCCGGGTCGATTCCACAGATACGCAGTATTTT. This translates into CASSQGIRVDSTDTQYF.

This chain joins TRBV5-1 and TRBJ2-5; a weak D match, TRBD2 (6 bases). The germline CDR1 and CDR2 sequences are SGHRS and YFSETQ. This CDR3 comprises 16 residues. The germline V and J ends were trimmed by 0 bases and 1 base, with 13 bases remaining between them. DNA for the CDR3: TGCGCCAGCAGCTTGGTGGCGGGATCAGGCCAAGAGACCCAGTACTTC. This gives the protein CASSLVAGSGQETQYF.

This clone was counted only a few times. V and J are TRBV5-1 and TRBJ2-7; 7 bases are a match to TRBD1. CDR1 and CDR2 from the germline V gene are SGHRS and YFSETQ. The trim removed 2 bases at V and 2 bases at J, leaving 7 bases unmatched. The CDR3 runs to 15 residues. The CDR3 reads CASSFPGQGAYEQYF. The CDR3 DNA reads TGCGCCAGCAGCTTTCCGGGTCAGGGGGCCTACGAGCAGTACTTC.

This clone was counted only a few times. The chain carries TRBV6-1 and TRBJ2-3; weak D call: TRBD2 (6 bases). This CDR3 is built from 13 residues. CDR1 and CDR2 (germline): MNHNS, SASEGT. V shed 7 bases and J shed 7 bases, with 15 bases lying between them. This CDR3 reads CASNRENRYTQYF. The DNA for the CDR3 is TGTGCCAGCAACCGGGAGAATCGATATACGCAGTATTTT.

The V call is TRBV5-4, the J call TRBJ2-1, with D possibly TRBD1 on 5 matching bases. The CDR3 has 15 residues. V lost 6 bases to trimming and J lost 3 bases, with 16 bases between them. The V gene's germline CDR1 is SGHNT and CDR2 YYREEE (reference sequence). CDR3 in amino acids: CASMGQSRVYNEQFF. The CDR3, as DNA: TGTGCCAGCATGGGGCAATCCCGGGTCTACAATGAGCAGTTCTTC.

In its sample, this clone was seen a few times. This rearrangement joins TRBV5-1 to TRBJ2-7; possibly TRBD1 for D (5 bases). Germline loops: CDR1 SGHRS, CDR2 YFSETQ. This CDR3 comprises 14 residues. V dropped 4 bases and J dropped 2 bases, with 13 bases sitting between them. The CDR3, as DNA: TGCGCCAGCAGCACAGACAGTGGGGCCTACGAGCAGTACTTC. Translating it yields CASSTDSGAYEQYF.

The table lists this clone with many counts. This sequence joins TRBV5-1 and TRBJ1-2, with D tentatively TRBD1 (5 bases). Germline lookup yields CDR1 SGHRS and CDR2 YFSETQ. Trimming pared 2 bases from V and 7 bases from J, leaving 21 bases between. The CDR3 is 16 residues long. CDR3 in DNA: TGCGCCAGCAGCTTTTTGGCTGGTGGGGCTGGCGCTGGCTACACCTTC. Residues: CASSFLAGGAGAGYTF.

The sample holds a few counts of this clone. This sequence joins TRBV6-5 and TRBJ2-7; 7 nucleotides agree with TRBD1. This CDR3 is built from 15 residues. The V gene's germline CDR1 is MNHEY and CDR2 SVGAGI. Trimming took 2 bases from V and 5 from J; bases not matched to a gene: 9. In nucleotides, the CDR3 is TGTGCCAGCAGTTACCCCAAGACAGGGACCCACGAGCAGTACTTC. As protein: CASSYPKTGTHEQYF.

This clone has only a few counts. The rearrangement links TRBV28 to TRBJ2-7; 11 nucleotides line up with TRBD1. The CDR3 runs 15 residues. J lost 6 bases, V lost 7 bases, and 11 bases had no gene match. Germline V gives CDR1 MDHEN, CDR2 SYDVKM. The CDR3 nucleotides are TGTGCCAGCACACAACCGGGACAGGGGGTTTCCGAGCAGTACTTC. It specifies CASTQPGQGVSEQYF.

The gene calls are TRBV6-1 and TRBJ2-1, with 14 bases identical to TRBD2. Germline CDR1 reads MNHNS; CDR2 reads SASEGT. J gave up 3 bases and V 3 bases, and 1 base lay outside the gene matches. The CDR3 is 16 residues long. The CDR3 DNA reads TGTGCCAGCAGTGAGGGACTAGCGGGAGACTACAATGAGCAGTTCTTC. Protein product: CASSEGLAGDYNEQFF.

The rearrangement joins TRBV9 to TRBJ2-1; 13 bases fit TRBD2. The germline gives CDR1 SGDLS, CDR2 YYNGEE. CDR3 length equals 15 residues. The V segment lost 3 bases and the J segment 4 bases; nucleotides outside the gene matches: 1. The CDR3 DNA is TGTGCCAGCAGCGCGGGACTAGCGGGGTACAATGAGCAGTTCTTC. Residues: CASSAGLAGYNEQFF.

This clone has just a few counts. The chain is built from TRBV29-1 and TRBJ1-2; D is possibly TRBD1 (5 bases). The germline CDR1 and CDR2 sequences are SQVTM and ANQGSEA. CDR3 size: 13 residues. V shed 4 bases and J shed 4 bases, with 13 bases lying between them. CDR3: CSVAQGWGYGYTF. CDR3 coding DNA: TGCAGCGTTGCGCAGGGTTGGGGCTATGGCTACACCTTC.

This clone has a handful of counts. The rearrangement uses TRBV30 and TRBJ2-7; 7 nucleotides line up with TRBD2. Germline V lookup: CDR1 GTSNPN, CDR2 SVGIG (reference sequence). The CDR3 runs to 12 residues. V gave up 7 bases and J gave up 0 bases; unmatched junction bases: 3. In DNA, the CDR3 is TGTGCCTTAGGCGGGGGCTCCTACGAGCAGTACTTC. It yields the protein CALGGGSYEQYF.

There are a few counts of this clone. V is TRBV6-6 and J is TRBJ2-7, with D possibly TRBD2 on 6 matching bases. The CDR3 sequence is 13 residues long. From germline, CDR1 is MNHNY and CDR2 SVGAGI (reference sequence). V shed 5 bases and J shed 3 bases, with 11 bases lying between them. CDR3 sequence (DNA): TGTGCCAGCAGTGGGGGGACGGACTACGAGCAGTACTTC. As protein: CASSGGTDYEQYF.

The rearrangement joins TRBV6-5 to TRBJ2-2; the D gene is possibly TRBD1 (5 bases). The CDR3 sequence is 15 residues long. V dropped 5 bases and J dropped 4 bases, with 14 bases sitting between them. Germline assignment: CDR1 MNHEY and CDR2 SVGAGI. CDR3 DNA: TGTGCCAGCAGTCGACAGCAAACCTTCACCGGGGAGCTGTTTTTT. Residues: CASSRQQTFTGELFF.

J is TRBJ1-1 and V is TRBV18; D is possibly TRBD1 (5 bases). The CDR3 covers 15 residues. Germline V lookup: CDR1 KGHSH, CDR2 LQKENI. The ends were cut back, 3 bases at V and 0 bases at J, with 11 bases in the middle. The CDR3 coding sequence is TGTGCCAGCTCACCGGTTAACAGGATGAACACTGAAGCTTTCTTT. Its translation is CASSPVNRMNTEAFF.

Worth noting for this clone: One base away lies a much larger clone, so this may be a sequencing read error. The chain combines TRBV7-9 with TRBJ1-1; 9 bases align to TRBD1. Germline V gene data show CDR1 as SEHNR and CDR2 as FQNEAQ (reference sequence). The CDR3 consists of 14 residues. V gave up 4 bases and J gave up 1 base; unmatched junction bases: 1. The CDR3 loop reads CASSSGQGNTEAFF. In nucleotides, the CDR3 is TGTGCCAGCAGCTCGGGACAGGGGAACACTGAAGCTTTCTTT.

This clone was seen a handful of times. The gene calls are TRBV7-2 and TRBJ2-7, with 8 bases lining up with TRBD2. In germline, CDR1 is SGHTA, CDR2 FQGNSA. V trimming: 9 bases; J trimming: 2 bases; junction bases outside the gene matches: 15. This CDR3 is built from 16 residues. The CDR3 nucleotides are TGTGCCAGTTCAACTGCCCCGGGACTAGGCACCTACGAGCAGTACTTC. This translates into CASSTAPGLGTYEQYF.

CDR3 region: CAWSTAGPPYEQYF. CDR3 coding DNA: TGTGCCTGGAGTACAGCGGGACCACCCTACGAGCAGTACTTC. The chain joins TRBV30 to TRBJ2-7; 7 bases are a match to TRBD2. In germline, CDR1 is GTSNPN, CDR2 SVGIG (reference sequence). V gave up 2 bases and J gave up 2 bases; unmatched junction bases: 6. The CDR3 covers 14 residues.

This clone was found a few times. The chain couples TRBV29-1 to TRBJ2-1; the D gene is possibly TRBD1 (6 bases). The length of the CDR3 is 15 residues. Trimming cost V 8 bases and J 1 base, with 18 bases left between them. In germline, CDR1 is SQVTM, CDR2 ANQGSEA. The CDR3 bases are TGCAGCCTCTGTGACAGGACCCCTTCCTACAATGAGCAGTTCTTC. Amino acids: CSLCDRTPSYNEQFF.